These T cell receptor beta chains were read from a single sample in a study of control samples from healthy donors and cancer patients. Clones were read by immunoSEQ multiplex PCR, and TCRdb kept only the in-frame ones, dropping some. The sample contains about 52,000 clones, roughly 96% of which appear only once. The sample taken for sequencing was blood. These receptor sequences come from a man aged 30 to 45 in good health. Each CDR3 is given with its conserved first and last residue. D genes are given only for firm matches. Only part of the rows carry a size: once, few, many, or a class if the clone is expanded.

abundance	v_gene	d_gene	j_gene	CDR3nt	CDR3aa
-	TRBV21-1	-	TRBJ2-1	TGTGCCAGCAATATTCGCGGGGGGCCCTCTATTGATGAGCAGTTCTTC	CASNIRGGPSIDEQFF
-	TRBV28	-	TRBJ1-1	TGTGCCAGCACAGCGGCCACTGAAGCTTTCTTT	CASTAATEAFF
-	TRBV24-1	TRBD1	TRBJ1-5	TGTGCCACCAGTTATCAGGGGGCCCTCAATCAGCCCCAGCATTTT	CATSYQGALNQPQHF
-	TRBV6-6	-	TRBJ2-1	TGTGCCAGCAGTTACTCGAGGGCGGTCAATGAGCAGTTCTTC	CASSYSRAVNEQFF
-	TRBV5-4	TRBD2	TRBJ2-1	TGTGCCAGCAGCCCCCTAGCGGGAGGCTCCTACAATGAGCAGTTCTTC	CASSPLAGGSYNEQFF
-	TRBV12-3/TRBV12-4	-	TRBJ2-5	TGTGCCAGCAGTTCCGACTCCGGGACCCAGTACTTC	CASSSDSGTQYF
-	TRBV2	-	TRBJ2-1	TGTGCCAGCAGTGGGGAGCGGCTTTACAATGAGCAGTTCTTC	CASSGERLYNEQFF
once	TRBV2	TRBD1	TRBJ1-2	TGTGCCAGCAGTGATGACAGGGTGGATGGCTACACCTTC	CASSDDRVDGYTF
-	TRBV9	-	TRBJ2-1	TGTGCCAGCAGCGTAGGAGGGAGTAGGTACAATGAGCAGTTCTTC	CASSVGGSRYNEQFF
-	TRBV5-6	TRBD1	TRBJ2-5	TGTGCCAGCGCGAGACAGGGGGGATACCAAGAGACCCAGTACTTC	CASARQGGYQETQYF
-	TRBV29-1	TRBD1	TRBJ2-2	TGCAGCGCGAGCCGGGACAGAGTAACCGGGGAGCTGTTTTTT	CSASRDRVTGELFF
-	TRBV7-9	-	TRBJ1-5	TGTGCCAGCAGCTTATCAGGCAATCAGCCCCAGCATTTT	CASSLSGNQPQHF
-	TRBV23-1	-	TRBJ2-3	TGCGCCAGCAGTCAATCTTCGAGGACAGATACGCAGTATTTT	CASSQSSRTDTQYF
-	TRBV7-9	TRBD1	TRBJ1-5	TGTGCCACCCAGGGGGCGGGCAATCAGCCCCAGCATTTT	CATQGAGNQPQHF
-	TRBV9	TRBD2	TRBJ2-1	TGTGCCAGCAGCGTAGTTCCAGCGGGAGGGCTCGATGAGCAGTTCTTC	CASSVVPAGGLDEQFF
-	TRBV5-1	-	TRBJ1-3	TGCGCCAGCAGCTTGGAGGCGGGAAGGGGAAACACCATATATTTT	CASSLEAGRGNTIYF
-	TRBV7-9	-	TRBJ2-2	TGTGCCAGCAGCTTCGTTCAGGGCGGGGAGCTGTTTTTT	CASSFVQGGELFF
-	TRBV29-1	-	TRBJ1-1	TGCAGCGTTGCTGCCAGGCGGAGCACTGAAGCTTTCTTT	CSVAARRSTEAFF
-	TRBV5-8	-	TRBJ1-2	TGTGCCAGCAGGGACAGAGGTGGCTATGGCTACACCTTC	CASRDRGGYGYTF
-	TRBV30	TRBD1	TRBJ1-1	TGTGCCTTCTGGACAGGGATGAACACTGAAGCTTTCTTT	CAFWTGMNTEAFF
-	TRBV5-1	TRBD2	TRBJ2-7	TGCGCCAGCAGCTGGGACTATCTCTCCTACGAGCAGTACTTC	CASSWDYLSYEQYF
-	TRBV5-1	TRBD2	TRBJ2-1	TGCGCCAGCAGGGTCCCGGGACTAGCTGTAAATGAGCAGTTCTTC	CASRVPGLAVNEQFF
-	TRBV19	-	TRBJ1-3	TGTGCCAGTAGTATTAGATCGGGACGGGAATTCTCTGGAAACACCATATATTTT	CASSIRSGREFSGNTIYF
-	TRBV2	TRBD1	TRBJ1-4	TGTGCCAGCGGGGGTCAAAGGACAGGAGAAAAACTGTTTTTT	CASGGQRTGEKLFF
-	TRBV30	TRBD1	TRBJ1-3	TGTGCCTGGAGTGTACAGGGGGTCTCTGGAAACACCATATATTTT	CAWSVQGVSGNTIYF
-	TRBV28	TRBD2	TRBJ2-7	TGTGCCAGCAGTACCATGACTAGCGCCATCTCCTACGAGCAGTACTTC	CASSTMTSAISYEQYF
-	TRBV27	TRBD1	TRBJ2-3	TGTGCCAGCAGTTTAGGACCGGGACAGGGAACAGATACGCAGTATTTT	CASSLGPGQGTDTQYF
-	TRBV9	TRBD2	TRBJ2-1	TGTGCCAGCAGCGTAGCTACTAGCGGGAGCTATGAGCAGTTCTTC	CASSVATSGSYEQFF
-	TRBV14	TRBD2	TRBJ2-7	TGTGCCAGCAGCCAAGATCGAGCGGGAGGCTCCTACGAGCAGTACTTC	CASSQDRAGGSYEQYF
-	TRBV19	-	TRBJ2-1	TGTGCCAGTAGTACCCCGGGCGATTACAATGAGCAGTTCTTC	CASSTPGDYNEQFF
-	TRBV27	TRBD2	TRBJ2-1	TGTGCCAGCAGTTTAAAGCCTAGCGGGAGAGTGTACAATGAGCAGTTCTTC	CASSLKPSGRVYNEQFF
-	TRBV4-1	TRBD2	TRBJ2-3	TGCGCCAGCAGCCAAGAGGGGGGAGGGCCTGGGGATACGCAGTATTTT	CASSQEGGGPGDTQYF
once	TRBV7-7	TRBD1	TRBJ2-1	TGTGCTAGCAGCTTAGACAGGGGGGCCTACAATGAGCAGTTCTTC	CASSLDRGAYNEQFF
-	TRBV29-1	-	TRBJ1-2	TGCAGCGTTAGTTTGGACAGCTATGGCTACACCTTC	CSVSLDSYGYTF
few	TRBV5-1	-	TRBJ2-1	TGCGCCAGCAGCGTGATCGGGACCCACAATGAGCAGTTCTTC	CASSVIGTHNEQFF
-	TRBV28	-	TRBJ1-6	TGTGCCAGCAGTTCGCCCCCCCGGACCATATCACCCCTCCACTTT	CASSSPPRTISPLHF
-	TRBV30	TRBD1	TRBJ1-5	TGTGCCTGGAGACCCGACAGGGCGGATCAGCCCCAGCATTTT	CAWRPDRADQPQHF
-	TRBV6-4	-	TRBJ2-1	TGTGCCAGCAGTGAGGAGGATCACAATGAGCAGTTCTTC	CASSEEDHNEQFF
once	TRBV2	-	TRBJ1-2	TGTGCCAGCACTGAGACGGGCCCCGGAGGCTACACCTTC	CASTETGPGGYTF
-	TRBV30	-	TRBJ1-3	TGTGCCTGGAGTCGGGGGGGATCTGGAAACACCATATATTTT	CAWSRGGSGNTIYF
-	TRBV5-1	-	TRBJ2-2	TGCGCCAGCAGCCGCCTAATGACCGGGGAGCTGTTTTTT	CASSRLMTGELFF
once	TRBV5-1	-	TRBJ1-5	TGCGCCAGCAGCCCCGGGACTCAGCACCAGCCCCAGCATTTT	CASSPGTQHQPQHF
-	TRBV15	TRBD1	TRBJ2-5	TGTGCCACCAGCAGAGGGCGAGGGGGCGGGGAGACCCAGTACTTC	CATSRGRGGGETQYF
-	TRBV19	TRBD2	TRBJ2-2	TGTGCCAGTAGTATAGGAGGCCTAGCGGCGTTCGCGAACACCGGGGAGCTGTTTTTT	CASSIGGLAAFANTGELFF
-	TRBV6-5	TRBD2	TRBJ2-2	TGTGCCAGCGTCGTGTCTAGCGGGAGCACCGGGGAGCTGTTTTTT	CASVVSSGSTGELFF
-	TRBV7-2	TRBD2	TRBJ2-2	TGTGCCAGCAGCTTAGTTGGGGCGGGAGTAAATACCGGGGAGCTGTTTTTT	CASSLVGAGVNTGELFF
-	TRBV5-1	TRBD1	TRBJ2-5	TGCGCCAGCAGCTCAGGGACAGGCAACCTTTGGGAGACCCAGTACTTC	CASSSGTGNLWETQYF
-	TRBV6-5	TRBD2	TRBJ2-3	TGTGCCAGCCTTAGCGGGAGGGCGGGGGAAGATACGCAGTATTTT	CASLSGRAGEDTQYF
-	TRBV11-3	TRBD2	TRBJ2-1	TGTGCCAGCAGCTTAACGGGTGGCGGGAGGGCCCCAAATGAGCAGTTCTTC	CASSLTGGGRAPNEQFF
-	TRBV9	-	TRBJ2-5	TGTGCCAGCAGCGTAGACGGCAGTAGGCAAGAGACCCAGTACTTC	CASSVDGSRQETQYF
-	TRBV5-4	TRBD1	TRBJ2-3	TGTGCCAGCAGCTTGGTCAGATCAGGGGGCGCAGATACGCAGTATTTT	CASSLVRSGGADTQYF
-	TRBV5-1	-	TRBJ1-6	TGCGCCAGCAGCTTGGGGGAGGGGACACCCCTCCACTTT	CASSLGEGTPLHF
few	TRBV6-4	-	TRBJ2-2	TGTGCCAGCAGTGACTCGAGAGGGGCCGGGGAGCTGTTTTTT	CASSDSRGAGELFF
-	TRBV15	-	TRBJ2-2	TGTGCCACCAGCAGAGATGCTAACACCGGGGAGCTGTTTTTT	CATSRDANTGELFF